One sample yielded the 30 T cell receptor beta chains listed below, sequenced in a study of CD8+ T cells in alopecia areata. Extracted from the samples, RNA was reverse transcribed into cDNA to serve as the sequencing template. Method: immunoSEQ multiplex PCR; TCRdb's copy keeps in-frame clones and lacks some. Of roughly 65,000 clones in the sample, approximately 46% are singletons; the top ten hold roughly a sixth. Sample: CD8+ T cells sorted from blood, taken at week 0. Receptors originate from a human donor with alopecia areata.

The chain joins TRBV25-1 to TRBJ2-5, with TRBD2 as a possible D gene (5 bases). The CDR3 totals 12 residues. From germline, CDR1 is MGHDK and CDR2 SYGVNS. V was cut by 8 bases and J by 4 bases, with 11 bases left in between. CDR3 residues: CASSLRGETQYF. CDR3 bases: TGTGCCAGCTCCCTCCGGGGAGAGACCCAGTACTTC.

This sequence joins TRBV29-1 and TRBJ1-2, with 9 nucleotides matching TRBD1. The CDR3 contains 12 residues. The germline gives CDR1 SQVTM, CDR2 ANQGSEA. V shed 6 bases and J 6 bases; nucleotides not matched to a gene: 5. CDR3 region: CSVRDRANGYTF. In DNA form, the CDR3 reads TGCAGCGTCCGGGACAGGGCGAATGGCTACACCTTC.

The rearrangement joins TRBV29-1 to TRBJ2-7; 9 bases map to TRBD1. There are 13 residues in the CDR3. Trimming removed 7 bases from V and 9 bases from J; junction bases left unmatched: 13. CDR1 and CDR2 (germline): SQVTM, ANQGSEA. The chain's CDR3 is CSAHRDRDVVQYF. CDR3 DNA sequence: TGCAGCGCACACCGGGACAGGGATGTGGTGCAGTACTTC.

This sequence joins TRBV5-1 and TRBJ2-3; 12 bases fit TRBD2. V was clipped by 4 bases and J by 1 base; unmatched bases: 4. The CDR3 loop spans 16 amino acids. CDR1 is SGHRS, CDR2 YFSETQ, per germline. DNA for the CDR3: TGCGCCAGCAGCCGACTAGCGGGAGCCCGCACAGATACGCAGTATTTT. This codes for CASSRLAGARTDTQYF. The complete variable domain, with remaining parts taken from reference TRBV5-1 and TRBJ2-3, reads KAGVTQTPRYLIKTRGQQVTLSCSPISGHRSVSWYQQTPGQGLQFLFEYFSETQRNKGNFPGRFSGRQFSNSRSEMNVSTLELGDSALYLCASSRLAGARTDTQYFGPGTRLTVL.

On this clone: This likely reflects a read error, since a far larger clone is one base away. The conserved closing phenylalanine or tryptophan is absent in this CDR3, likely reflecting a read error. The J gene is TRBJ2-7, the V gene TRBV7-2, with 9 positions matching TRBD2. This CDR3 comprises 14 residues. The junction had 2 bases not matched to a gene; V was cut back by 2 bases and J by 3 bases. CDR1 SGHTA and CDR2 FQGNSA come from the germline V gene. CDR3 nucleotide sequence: TGTGCCAGCAGCTTATCTAGCGGGAACTACGAGCAGTACTTG. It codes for CASSLSSGNYEQYL.

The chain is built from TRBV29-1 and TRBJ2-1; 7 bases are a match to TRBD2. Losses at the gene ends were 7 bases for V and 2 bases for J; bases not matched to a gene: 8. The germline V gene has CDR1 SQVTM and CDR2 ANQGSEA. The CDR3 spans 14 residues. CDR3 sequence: CSGIERGAYNEQFF. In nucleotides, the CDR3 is TGCAGCGGGATTGAGCGGGGAGCCTACAATGAGCAGTTCTTC.

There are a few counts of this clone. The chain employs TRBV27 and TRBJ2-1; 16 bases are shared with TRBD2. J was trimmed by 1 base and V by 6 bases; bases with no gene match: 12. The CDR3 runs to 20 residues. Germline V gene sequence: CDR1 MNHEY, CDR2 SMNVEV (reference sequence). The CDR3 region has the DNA TGTGCCAGCAGGGATGAACTCGGGACTAGCGGGAGGGGATCCTACAATGAGCAGTTCTTC. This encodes CASRDELGTSGRGSYNEQFF.

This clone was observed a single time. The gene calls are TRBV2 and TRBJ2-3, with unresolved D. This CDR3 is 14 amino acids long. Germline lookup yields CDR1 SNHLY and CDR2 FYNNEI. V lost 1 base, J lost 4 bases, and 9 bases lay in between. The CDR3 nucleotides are TGTGCCAGCAGTGAAGATTCAGGACCAGATACGCAGTATTTT. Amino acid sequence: CASSEDSGPDTQYF.

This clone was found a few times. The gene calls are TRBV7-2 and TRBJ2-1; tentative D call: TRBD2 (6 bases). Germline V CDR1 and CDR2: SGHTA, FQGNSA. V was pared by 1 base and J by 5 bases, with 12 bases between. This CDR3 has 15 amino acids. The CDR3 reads CASSLVADGDNEQFF. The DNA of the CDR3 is TGTGCCAGCAGCTTAGTAGCGGATGGGGACAATGAGCAGTTCTTC.

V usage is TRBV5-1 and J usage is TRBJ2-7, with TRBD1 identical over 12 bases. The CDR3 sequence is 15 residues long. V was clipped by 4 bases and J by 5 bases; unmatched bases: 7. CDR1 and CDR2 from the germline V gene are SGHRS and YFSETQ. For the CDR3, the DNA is TGCGCCAGCAGCGGAGGGACAGGGGGCATGGACGAGCAGTACTTC. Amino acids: CASSGGTGGMDEQYF.

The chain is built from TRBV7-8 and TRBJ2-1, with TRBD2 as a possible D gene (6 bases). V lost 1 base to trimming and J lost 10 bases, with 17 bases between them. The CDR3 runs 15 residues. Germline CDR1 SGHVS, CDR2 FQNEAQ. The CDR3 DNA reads TGTGCCAGCAGCTTAGATTGGGGCGGGAAGGGCGAGCAGTTCTTC. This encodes CASSLDWGGKGEQFF.

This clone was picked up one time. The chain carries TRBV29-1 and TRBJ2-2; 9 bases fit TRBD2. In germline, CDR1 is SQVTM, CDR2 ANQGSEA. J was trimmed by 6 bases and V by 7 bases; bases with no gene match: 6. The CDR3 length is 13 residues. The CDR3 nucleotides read TGCAGCGCGAGCGGGAGGCAGTCCGGGGAGCTGTTTTTT. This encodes CSASGRQSGELFF.

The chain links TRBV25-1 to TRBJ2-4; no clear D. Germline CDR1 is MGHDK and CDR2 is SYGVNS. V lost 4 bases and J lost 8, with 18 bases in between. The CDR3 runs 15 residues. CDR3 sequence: CASSVPKEPPHIQYF. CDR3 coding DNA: TGTGCCAGCAGTGTCCCCAAGGAGCCGCCACACATTCAGTACTTC.

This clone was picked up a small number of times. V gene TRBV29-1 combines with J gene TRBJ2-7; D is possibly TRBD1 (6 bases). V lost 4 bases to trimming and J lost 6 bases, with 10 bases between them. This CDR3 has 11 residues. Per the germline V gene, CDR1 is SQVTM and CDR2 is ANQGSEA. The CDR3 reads CSVVQGFEQYF. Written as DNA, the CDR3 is TGCAGCGTTGTCCAGGGGTTCGAGCAGTACTTC.

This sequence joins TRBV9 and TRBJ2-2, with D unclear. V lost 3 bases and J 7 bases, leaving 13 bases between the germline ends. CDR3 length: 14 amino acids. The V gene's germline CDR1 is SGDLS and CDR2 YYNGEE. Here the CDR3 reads CASSAPLASGELFF. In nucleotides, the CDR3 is TGTGCCAGCAGCGCCCCGCTGGCGAGCGGGGAGCTGTTTTTT.

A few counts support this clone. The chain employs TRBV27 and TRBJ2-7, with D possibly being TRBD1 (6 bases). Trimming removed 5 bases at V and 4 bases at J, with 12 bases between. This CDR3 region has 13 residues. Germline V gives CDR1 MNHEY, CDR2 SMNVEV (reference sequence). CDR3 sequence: CASSLSQGYEQYF. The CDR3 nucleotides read TGTGCCAGCAGTCTCTCTCAGGGGTACGAGCAGTACTTC.

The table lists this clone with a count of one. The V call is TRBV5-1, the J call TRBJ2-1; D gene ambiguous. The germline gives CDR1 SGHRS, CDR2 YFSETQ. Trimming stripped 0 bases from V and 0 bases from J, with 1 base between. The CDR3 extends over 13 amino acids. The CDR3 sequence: CASSLASYNEQFF. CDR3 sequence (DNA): TGCGCCAGCAGCTTGGCCTCCTACAATGAGCAGTTCTTC. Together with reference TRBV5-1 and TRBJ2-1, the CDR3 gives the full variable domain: KAGVTQTPRYLIKTRGQQVTLSCSPISGHRSVSWYQQTPGQGLQFLFEYFSETQRNKGNFPGRFSGRQFSNSRSEMNVSTLELGDSALYLCASSLASYNEQFFGPGTRLTVL.

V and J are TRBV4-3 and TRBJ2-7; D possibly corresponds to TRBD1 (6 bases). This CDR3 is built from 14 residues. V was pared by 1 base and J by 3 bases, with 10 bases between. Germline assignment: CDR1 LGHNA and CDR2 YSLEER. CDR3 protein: CASSQAGGIYEQYF. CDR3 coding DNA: TGCGCCAGCAGCCAAGCTGGGGGCATCTACGAGCAGTACTTC.

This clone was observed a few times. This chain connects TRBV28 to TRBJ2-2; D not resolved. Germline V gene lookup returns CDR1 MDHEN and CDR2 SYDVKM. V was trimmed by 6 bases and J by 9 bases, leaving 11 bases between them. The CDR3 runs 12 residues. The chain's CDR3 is CASSQNPRELFF. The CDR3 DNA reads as TGTGCCAGCAGCCAAAACCCGAGGGAGCTGTTTTTT.

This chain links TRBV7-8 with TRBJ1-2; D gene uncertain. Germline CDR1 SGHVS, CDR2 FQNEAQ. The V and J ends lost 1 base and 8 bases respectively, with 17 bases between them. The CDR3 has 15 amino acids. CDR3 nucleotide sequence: TGTGCCAGCAGCTTAGAGAGTAGGCCTCCCTTAGGCTACACCTTC. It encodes CASSLESRPPLGYTF.

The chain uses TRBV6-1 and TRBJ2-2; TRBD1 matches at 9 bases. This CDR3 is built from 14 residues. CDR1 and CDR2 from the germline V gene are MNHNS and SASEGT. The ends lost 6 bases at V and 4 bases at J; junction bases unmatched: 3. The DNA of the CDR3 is TGTGCCAGCAGGGGACAGGGCCGCACCGGGGAGCTGTTTTTT. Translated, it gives CASRGQGRTGELFF.

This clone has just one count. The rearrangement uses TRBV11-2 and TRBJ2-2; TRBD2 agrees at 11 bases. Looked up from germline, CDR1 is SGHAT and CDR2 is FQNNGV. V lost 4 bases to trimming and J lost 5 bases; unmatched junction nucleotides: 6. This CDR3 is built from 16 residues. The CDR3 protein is CASSSLAGGRTGELFF. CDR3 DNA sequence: TGTGCCAGCAGCTCGCTAGCGGGAGGAAGGACCGGGGAGCTGTTTTTT.

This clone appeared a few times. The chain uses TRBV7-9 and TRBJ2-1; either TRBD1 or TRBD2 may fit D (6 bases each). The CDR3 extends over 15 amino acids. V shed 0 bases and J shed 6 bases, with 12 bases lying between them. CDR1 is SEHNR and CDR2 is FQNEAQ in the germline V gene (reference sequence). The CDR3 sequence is CASSLAGGAVNEQFF. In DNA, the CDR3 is TGTGCCAGCAGCTTAGCGGGGGGCGCAGTCAATGAGCAGTTCTTC. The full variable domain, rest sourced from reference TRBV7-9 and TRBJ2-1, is DTGVSQNPRHKITKRGQNVTFRCDPISEHNRLYWYRQTLGQGPEFLTYFQNEAQLEKSRLLSDRFSAERPKGSFSTLEIQRTEQGDSAMYLCASSLAGGAVNEQFFGPGTRLTVL.

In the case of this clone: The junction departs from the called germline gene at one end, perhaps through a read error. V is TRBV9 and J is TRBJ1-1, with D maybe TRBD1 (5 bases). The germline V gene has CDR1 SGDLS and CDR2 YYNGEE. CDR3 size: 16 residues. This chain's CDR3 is CASSGGVGQEPPEAFF. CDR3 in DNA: TGTGCCAGCAGCGGAGGGGTGGGGCAGGAGCCCCCTGAAGCCTTCTTT.

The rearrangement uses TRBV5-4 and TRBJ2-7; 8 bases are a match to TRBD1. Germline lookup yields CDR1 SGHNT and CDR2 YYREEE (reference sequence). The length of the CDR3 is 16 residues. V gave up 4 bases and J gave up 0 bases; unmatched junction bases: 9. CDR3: CASSEPGTGSSYEQYF. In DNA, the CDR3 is TGTGCCAGCAGCGAACCCGGGACAGGTAGCTCCTACGAGCAGTACTTC.

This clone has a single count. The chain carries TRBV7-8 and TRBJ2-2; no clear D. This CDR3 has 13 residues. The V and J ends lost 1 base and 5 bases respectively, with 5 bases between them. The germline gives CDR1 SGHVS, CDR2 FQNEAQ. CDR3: CASSLVATGELFF. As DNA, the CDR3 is TGTGCCAGCAGCTTAGTAGCTACCGGGGAGCTGTTTTTT.

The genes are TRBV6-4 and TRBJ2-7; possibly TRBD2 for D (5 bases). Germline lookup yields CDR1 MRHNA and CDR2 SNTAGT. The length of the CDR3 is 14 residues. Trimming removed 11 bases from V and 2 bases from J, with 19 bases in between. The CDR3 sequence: CAADPTSRAYEQYF. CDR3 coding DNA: TGTGCCGCCGACCCTACTAGTCGCGCCTACGAGCAGTACTTC.

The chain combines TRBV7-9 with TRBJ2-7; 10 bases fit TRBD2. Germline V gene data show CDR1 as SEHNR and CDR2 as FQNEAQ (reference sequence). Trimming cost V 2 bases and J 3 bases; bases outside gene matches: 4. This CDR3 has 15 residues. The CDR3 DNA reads TGTGCCAGCAGCTTATCGACTAGCGGGTTCTACGAGCAGTACTTC. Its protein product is CASSLSTSGFYEQYF.

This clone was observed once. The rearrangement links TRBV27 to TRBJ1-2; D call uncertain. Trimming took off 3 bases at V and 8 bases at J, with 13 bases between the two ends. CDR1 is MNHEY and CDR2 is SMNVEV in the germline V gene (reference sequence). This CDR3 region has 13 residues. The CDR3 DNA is TGTGCCAGCAGTTTTATCAGAGGAGACGGCTACACCTTC. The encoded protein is CASSFIRGDGYTF.

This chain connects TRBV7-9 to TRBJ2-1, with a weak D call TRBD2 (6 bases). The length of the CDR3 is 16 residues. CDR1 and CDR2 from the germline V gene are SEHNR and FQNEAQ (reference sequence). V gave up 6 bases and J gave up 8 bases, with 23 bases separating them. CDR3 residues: CASRKVAAFPDDEQFF. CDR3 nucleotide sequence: TGTGCCAGCAGGAAGGTAGCGGCCTTCCCTGACGATGAGCAGTTCTTC.